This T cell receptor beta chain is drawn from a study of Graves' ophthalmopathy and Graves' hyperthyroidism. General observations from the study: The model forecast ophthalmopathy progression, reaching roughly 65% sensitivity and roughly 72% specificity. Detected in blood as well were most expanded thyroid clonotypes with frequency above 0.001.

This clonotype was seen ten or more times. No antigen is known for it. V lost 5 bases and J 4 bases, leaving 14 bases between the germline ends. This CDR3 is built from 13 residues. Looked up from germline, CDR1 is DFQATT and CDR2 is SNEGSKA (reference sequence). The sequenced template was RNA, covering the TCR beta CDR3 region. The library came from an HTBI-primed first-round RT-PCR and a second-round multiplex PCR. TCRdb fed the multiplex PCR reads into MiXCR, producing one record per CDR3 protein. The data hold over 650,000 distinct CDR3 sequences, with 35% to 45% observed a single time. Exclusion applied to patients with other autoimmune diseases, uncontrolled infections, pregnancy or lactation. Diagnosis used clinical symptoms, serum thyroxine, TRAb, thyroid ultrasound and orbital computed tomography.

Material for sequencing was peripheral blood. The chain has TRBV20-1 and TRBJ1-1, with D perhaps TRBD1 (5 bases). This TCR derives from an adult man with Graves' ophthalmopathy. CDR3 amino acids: CSAPLGLSTEAFF. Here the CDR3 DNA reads TGCAGTGCTCCATTGGGGCTTAGCACTGAAGCTTTCTTT.